This T cell receptor (beta chain) was identified in a study of control samples from healthy donors and cancer patients. The CDR3 covers 12 residues. Germline values: CDR1 SGHDT, CDR2 YYEEEE. V gave up 4 bases and J gave up 13 bases, with 12 bases separating them. Produced via immunoSEQ multiplex PCR; TCRdb's table is partial and in-frame only. The sample records 85,000 to 100,000 clones, around 82% being singletons. The sequencing sample was made of blood. This chain connects TRBV5-6 to TRBJ1-6, with unresolved D. The source of this sequence is a man between 60 and 75 years old in good health. CDR3 region: CASSPTLGPLHF. The CDR3 coding sequence is TGTGCCAGCAGCCCGACCTTGGGCCCCCTCCACTTT.